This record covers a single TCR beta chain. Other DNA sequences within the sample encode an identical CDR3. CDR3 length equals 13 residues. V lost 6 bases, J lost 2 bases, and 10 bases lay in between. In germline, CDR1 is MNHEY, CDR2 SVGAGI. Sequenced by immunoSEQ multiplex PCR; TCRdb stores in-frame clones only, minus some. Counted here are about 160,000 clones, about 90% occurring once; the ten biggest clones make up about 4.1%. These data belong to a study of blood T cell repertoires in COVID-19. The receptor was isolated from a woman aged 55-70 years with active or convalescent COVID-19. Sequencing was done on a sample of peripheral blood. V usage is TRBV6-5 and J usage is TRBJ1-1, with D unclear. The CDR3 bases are TGTGCCAGCAGGAGAACGGGTAACACTGAAGCTTTCTTT. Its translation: CASRRTGNTEAFF.